One and the same sample provided the 3 T cell receptor beta chains below, sequenced in a study of blood T cell repertoires in COVID-19. Produced via immunoSEQ multiplex PCR; TCRdb's table is partial and in-frame only. The data contain more than 300,000 clones, just over 85% of them seen just once; the ten biggest clones take up about 4.2%. The specimen was PBMCs or T cells enriched from blood (not recorded which). These receptors came from a man aged 25 to 45 who had recovered from COVID-19.

The chain couples TRBV11-3 to TRBJ2-1; TRBD2 matches at 10 bases. Germline-derived CDR1 and CDR2 are SGHNT and YENEEA. This CDR3 contains 18 residues. Trimming removed 5 bases from V and 2 bases from J; junction bases left unmatched: 12. CDR3 region: CASSPRLAGGSPYNEQFF. CDR3 in DNA: TGTGCCAGCAGCCCCAGATTAGCGGGAGGATCCCCCTACAATGAGCAGTTCTTC.

The chain uses TRBV27 and TRBJ1-2, with D unresolved. Germline V gene sequence: CDR1 MNHEY, CDR2 SMNVEV (reference sequence). The CDR3 contains 13 residues. V dropped 1 base and J dropped 2 bases, with 5 bases sitting between them. DNA of the CDR3: TGTGCCAGCAGTTTATACGGGAACTATGGCTACACCTTC. Its protein is CASSLYGNYGYTF.

In regard to this clone: A junction end diverges from the germline sequence, so it may reflect a read error. The chain is built from TRBV7-7 and TRBJ2-5; TRBD1 matches at 8 bases. CDR1 and CDR2 (germline): SSHAT, FNYEAQ (reference sequence). The length of the CDR3 is 15 residues. CDR3 amino acids: CASSLLDGQGGTQYF. CDR3 nucleotide sequence: TGTGCTAGCAGCCTCCTAGACGGACAGGGAGGGACCCAGTACTTC.